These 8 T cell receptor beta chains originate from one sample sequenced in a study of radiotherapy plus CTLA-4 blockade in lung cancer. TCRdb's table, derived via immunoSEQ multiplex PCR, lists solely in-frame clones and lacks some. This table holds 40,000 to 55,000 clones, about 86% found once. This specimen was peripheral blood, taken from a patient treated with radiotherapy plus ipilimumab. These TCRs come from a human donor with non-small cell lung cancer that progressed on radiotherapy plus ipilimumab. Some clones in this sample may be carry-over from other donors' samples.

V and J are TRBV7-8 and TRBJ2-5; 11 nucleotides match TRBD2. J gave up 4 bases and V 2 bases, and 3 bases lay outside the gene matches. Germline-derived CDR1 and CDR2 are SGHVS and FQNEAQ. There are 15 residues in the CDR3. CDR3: CASSLQLAGGETQYF. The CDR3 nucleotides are TGTGCCAGCAGCTTACAGCTAGCGGGAGGAGAGACCCAGTACTTC.

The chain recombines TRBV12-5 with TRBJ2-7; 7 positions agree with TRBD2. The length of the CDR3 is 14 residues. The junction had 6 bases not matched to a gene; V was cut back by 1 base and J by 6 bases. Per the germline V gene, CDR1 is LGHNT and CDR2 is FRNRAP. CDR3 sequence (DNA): TGTGCTAGTGGTTTGGGCGGGAGCATCTCCGAGCAGTACTTC. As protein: CASGLGGSISEQYF.

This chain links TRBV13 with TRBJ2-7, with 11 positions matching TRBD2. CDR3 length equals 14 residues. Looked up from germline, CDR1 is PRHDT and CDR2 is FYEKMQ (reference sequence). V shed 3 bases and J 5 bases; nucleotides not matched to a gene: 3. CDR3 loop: CASSFSGRGHEQYF. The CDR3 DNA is TGTGCCAGCAGCTTTAGCGGGAGGGGTCACGAGCAGTACTTC.

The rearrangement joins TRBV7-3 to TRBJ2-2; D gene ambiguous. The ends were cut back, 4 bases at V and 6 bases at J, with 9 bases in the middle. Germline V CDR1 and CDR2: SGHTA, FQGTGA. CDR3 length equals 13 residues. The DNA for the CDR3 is TGTGCCAGCAGCTATCCGCGGTCCGGGGAGCTGTTTTTT. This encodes CASSYPRSGELFF.

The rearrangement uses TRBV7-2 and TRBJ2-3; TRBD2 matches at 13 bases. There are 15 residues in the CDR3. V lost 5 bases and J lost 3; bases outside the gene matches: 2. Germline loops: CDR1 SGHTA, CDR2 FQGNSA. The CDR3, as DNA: TGTGCCAGCAGCAGGACTAGCGGGAGAACAGATACGCAGTATTTT. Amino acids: CASSRTSGRTDTQYF.

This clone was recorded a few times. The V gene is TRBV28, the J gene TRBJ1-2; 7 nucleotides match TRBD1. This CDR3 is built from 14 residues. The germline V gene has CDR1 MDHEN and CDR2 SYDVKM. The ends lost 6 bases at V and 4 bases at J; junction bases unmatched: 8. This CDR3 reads CASRGGGPAYGYTF. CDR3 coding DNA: TGTGCCAGCAGAGGAGGGGGCCCCGCCTATGGCTACACCTTC.

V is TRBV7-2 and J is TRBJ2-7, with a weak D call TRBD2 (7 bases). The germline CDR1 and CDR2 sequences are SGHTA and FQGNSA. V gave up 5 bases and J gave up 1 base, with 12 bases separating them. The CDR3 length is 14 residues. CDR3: CASSLGGGSYEQYF. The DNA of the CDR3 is TGTGCCAGCAGCCTAGGGGGGGGGTCCTACGAGCAGTACTTC.

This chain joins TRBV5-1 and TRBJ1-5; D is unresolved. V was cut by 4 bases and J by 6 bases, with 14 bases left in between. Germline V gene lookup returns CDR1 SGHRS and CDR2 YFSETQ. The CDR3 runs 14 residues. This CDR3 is CASSPGEEGQPQHF. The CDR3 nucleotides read TGCGCCAGCAGCCCCGGGGAGGAAGGTCAGCCCCAGCATTTT.